This T cell receptor (beta chain) appears in the sequencing data of a study of shared clonotypes between healthy human individuals. TCRdb's table, derived via immunoSEQ multiplex PCR, lists solely in-frame clones and lacks some. Among some 1,600,000 clones, 95% to 99% were seen once, and the ten largest hold 0.4% to 0.45%. This sequence was found in a man aged 25 to 40 in good health. The sample consisted of naive CD4+ T cells sorted from blood. Subset defined: CD45RA+ positively selected.

Here the CDR3 reads CATSRDRGANEKLFF. As DNA, the CDR3 is TGTGCCACCAGCAGAGATCGGGGGGCGAATGAAAAACTGTTTTTT. V gene TRBV15 combines with J gene TRBJ1-4; TRBD1 might be the D (6 bases). Trimming left V 0 bases short and J 5 bases short, with 10 bases between. The CDR3 loop spans 15 amino acids. Germline CDR1 LNHNV, CDR2 YYDKDF (reference sequence).